One TCR beta chain is described in this entry. Authors' data handling: Amplification of reference gene primers was used by the study to estimate nucleated cell counts. The repertoire was sequenced with immunoSEQ multiplex PCR; TCRdb's copy has only in-frame clones and lacks some. V, J and clone size are those of that table, while D and trimming were read from the DNA. This sample has over 100,000 clones, with approximately 83% found just once. This sample is part of a study of blood T cell repertoires in COVID-19. About the study: Samples of COVID-19 (acute and convalescent) were obtained from the United States, Italy and Spain. T cells, B-cell-depleted T cells, or PBMCs supplied cDNA or gDNA.

The V gene lost 2 bases and the J gene lost 0 bases, with 10 bases spanning the gap. The CDR3 loop spans 15 amino acids. The germline gives CDR1 MNHEY, CDR2 SMNVEV (reference sequence). The rearrangement links TRBV27 to TRBJ1-1; no firm D call. Sequences were obtained from peripheral blood. This sequence was found in a woman aged 70-85 years with acute or convalescent COVID-19. CDR3 in amino acids: CASSLLGGMNTEAFF. The CDR3 coding sequence is TGTGCCAGCAGTTTACTGGGAGGGATGAACACTGAAGCTTTCTTT.